The following is a T cell receptor (beta chain) sequence with its context. Its antigen is undetermined. Repertoires were generated with immunoSEQ multiplex PCR, while TCRdb's copy carries only in-frame clones and drops some. The sample includes about 60,000 clones, around 90% of them seen just once. The CDR3 sequence is 18 residues long. The V segment lost 1 base and the J segment 0 bases; nucleotides outside the gene matches: 11. Germline CDR1 SGHVT, CDR2 SQSDAQ. This specimen belongs to a study of graft-versus-host responses after intestinal transplantation. Overall study findings and caveats: Early declines in HvG clones that occurred post-transplant were associated with peak circulating GvH clone levels. High graft-versus-host to host-versus-graft clonal ratios were seen in allografts of patients with graft-donor T cell macrochimerism. GvH clones surfaced in recipient marrow, some emerging earlier in ileum or blood.

Intraepithelial lymphocytes and lamina propria lymphocytes were released through processing of graft tissue. V is TRBV7-4 and J is TRBJ2-7, with 8 bases lining up with TRBD2. The sequence came from a human patient who received an intestinal transplant, so some T cells may come from the graft donor. The sample in question was ileum tissue, obtained around 350 days after transplant. This CDR3 reads CASSLVCLAGRSSYEQYF. CDR3 DNA sequence: TGTGCCAGCAGCTTAGTATGCCTAGCGGGTAGGAGCTCCTACGAGCAGTACTTC.